These 17 T cell receptor beta chains originate from one sample sequenced in a study of T cells after yellow fever vaccination. TCRdb re-called the 5' RACE reads with MiXCR, one entry per CDR3 protein. This table holds approximately 160,000 distinct CDR3 sequences, around 9.3% found once. The starting material was CD8+ T cells sorted from PBMCs, obtained 45 days after the yellow fever booster vaccination. These receptor sequences come from a man younger than 30 who received the YFV17D yellow fever vaccine.

This clonotype was seen a handful of times. This sequence joins TRBV27 and TRBJ2-1, with TRBD2 identical over 8 bases. In germline, CDR1 is MNHEY, CDR2 SMNVEV (reference sequence). V was pared by 5 bases and J by 6 bases, with 3 bases of the junction left unmatched. This CDR3 spans 13 amino acids. CDR3 in DNA: TGTGCCAGCAGTGAAGGGACTAGCAATGAGCAGTTCTTC. Its protein is CASSEGTSNEQFF.

The chain carries TRBV4-1 and TRBJ2-4; D tentatively reads TRBD1 or TRBD2 (5 bases each). Germline-derived CDR1 and CDR2 are MGHRA and YSYEKL. Trimming took 0 bases from V and 0 from J, leaving 12 bases between them. CDR3 length: 17 amino acids. CDR3 loop: CASSQDRLGVAKNIQYF. Here the CDR3 DNA reads TGCGCCAGCAGCCAAGACAGGTTGGGGGTAGCCAAAAACATTCAGTACTTC.

This chain joins TRBV7-9 and TRBJ2-7; D gene ambiguous. V dropped 4 bases and J dropped 6 bases, with 10 bases sitting between them. This CDR3 spans 12 amino acids. Per the germline V gene, CDR1 is SEHNR and CDR2 is FQNEAQ (reference sequence). This chain's CDR3 is CASSYYSGEQYF. The DNA of the CDR3 is TGTGCCAGCAGCTACTACTCGGGCGAGCAGTACTTC.

This clonotype has more than one count but fewer than ten. The chain joins TRBV7-8 to TRBJ2-1, with no clear D. Germline values: CDR1 SGHVS, CDR2 FQNEAQ. Between the trimmed V and J ends, which lost 1 base and 3 bases, there was a span of 13 bases. The CDR3 loop spans 16 amino acids. The CDR3 DNA reads TGTGCCAGCAGCTTAGAGCACAGTTCTCTCTACAATGAGCAGTTCTTC. Residues: CASSLEHSSLYNEQFF.

The chain recombines TRBV27 with TRBJ1-5; D possibly corresponds to TRBD1 (5 bases). V was trimmed by 5 bases and J by 3 bases, leaving 14 bases between them. Germline V lookup: CDR1 MNHEY, CDR2 SMNVEV (reference sequence). The CDR3 has 15 amino acids. CDR3 nucleotides: TGTGCCAGCAGTACGGTTGGGGCCCTCAATCAGCCCCAGCATTTT. It encodes CASSTVGALNQPQHF.

V is TRBV2 and J is TRBJ2-3; 7 bases are shared with TRBD1. Germline V lookup: CDR1 SNHLY, CDR2 FYNNEI. The CDR3 consists of 15 residues. Losses at the gene ends were 4 bases for V and 1 base for J; bases not matched to a gene: 5. Written as DNA, the CDR3 is TGTGCCAGCAGTGGCGCCGGGACAGGCACAGATACGCAGTATTTT. Encoded protein: CASSGAGTGTDTQYF. Together with reference TRBV2 and TRBJ2-3, the CDR3 gives the full variable domain: EPEVTQTPSHQVTQMGQEVILRCVPISNHLYFYWYRQILGQKVEFLVSFYNNEISEKSEIFDDQFSVERPDGSNFTLKIRSTKLEDSAMYFCASSGAGTGTDTQYFGPGTRLTVL.

The chain employs TRBV27 and TRBJ1-5; a possible D gene is TRBD1 (5 bases). From germline, CDR1 is MNHEY and CDR2 SMNVEV (reference sequence). The V end was cut by 1 base, the J end by 1 base, with 11 bases between. The CDR3 has 16 amino acids. The CDR3 is CASSLLSGHSNQPQHF. Written as DNA, the CDR3 is TGTGCCAGCAGTTTATTGTCGGGGCACAGCAATCAGCCCCAGCATTTT.

This clonotype was picked up a small number of times. This chain uses TRBV20-1 with TRBJ2-1; 8 positions match TRBD2. The V segment lost 3 bases and the J segment 8 bases; nucleotides outside the gene matches: 9. This CDR3 spans 14 amino acids. CDR1 DFQATT and CDR2 SNEGSKA come from the germline V gene (reference sequence). The CDR3 loop is CSASTGGLDYEQFF. The CDR3, as DNA: TGCAGTGCTAGTACGGGGGGGCTTGACTATGAGCAGTTCTTC.

This clonotype has a count of ten or more. J is TRBJ2-7 and V is TRBV7-8, with D unclear. Germline V CDR1 and CDR2: SGHVS, FQNEAQ. The CDR3 covers 13 residues. V was shortened by 2 bases and J by 1 base, with 6 bases between the two germline ends. The CDR3 is CASSLIGSYEQYF. CDR3 nucleotides: TGTGCCAGCAGCTTAATAGGGTCCTACGAGCAGTACTTC.

This clonotype was seen more than once but under ten times. The rearrangement joins TRBV10-2 to TRBJ2-3; D possibly matches TRBD1 or TRBD2 (5 bases each). Per the germline V gene, CDR1 is WSHSY and CDR2 is SAAADI. This CDR3 has 12 amino acids. Trimming removed 7 bases from V and 8 bases from J, with 13 bases in between. The CDR3 nucleotides are TGCGCCAGCACCCCATCCGGGGCTACGCAGTATTTT. Protein sequence: CASTPSGATQYF.

This clonotype was seen a few times. The J gene is TRBJ2-7, the V gene TRBV7-6; 8 bases line up with TRBD2. Trimming at V came to 2 bases and at J to 0 bases, leaving 6 bases not matched to a gene. The CDR3 has 16 residues. The germline CDR1 and CDR2 sequences are SGHVS and FNYEAQ. Here the CDR3 reads CASSLKAGELSYEQYF. The CDR3 DNA is TGTGCCAGCAGCTTAAAAGCGGGGGAGCTCTCCTACGAGCAGTACTTC.

The CDR3 reads CASLRGAPGEKLFF. In nucleotides, the CDR3 is TGTGCCAGCCTCAGGGGGGCTCCGGGTGAAAAACTGTTTTTT. The chain carries TRBV21-1 and TRBJ1-4; TRBD1, as called in the table, went unchecked against the DNA. TRBV21-1 is a known pseudogene. The CDR3 length is 14 residues.

The chain carries TRBV11-2 and TRBJ1-2; D is perhaps TRBD1 (5 bases). The CDR3 consists of 16 residues. V was pared by 5 bases and J by 4 bases, with 20 bases between. Per the germline V gene, CDR1 is SGHAT and CDR2 is FQNNGV. CDR3 nucleotide sequence: TGTGCCAGCAGCCTTGGCCGGGACGGATGGGGCTATGGCTACACCTTC. Protein: CASSLGRDGWGYGYTF.

This clonotype was counted a few times. This chain links TRBV4-1 with TRBJ1-5; no clear D gene. The germline gives CDR1 MGHRA, CDR2 YSYEKL. With 2 bases removed from V and 4 bases from J, the gap between germline ends came to 9 bases. CDR3 size: 14 residues. CDR3 protein: CASSQMPENQPQHF. The CDR3 nucleotides read TGCGCCAGCAGCCAAATGCCGGAAAATCAGCCCCAGCATTTT.

This clonotype was seen repeatedly, ten times or more. The CDR3 spells CASSQSGTGDYNEQFF. For the CDR3, the DNA is TGCGCCAGCAGCCAATCCGGGACAGGGGATTACAATGAGCAGTTCTTC. V usage is TRBV4-3 and J usage is TRBJ2-1, with TRBD1 matching 10 bases. This CDR3 contains 16 residues. Germline V gives CDR1 LGHNA, CDR2 YSLEER. V was clipped by 2 bases and J by 4 bases; unmatched bases: 5.

Here the CDR3 reads CASSPRQGHTQYF. Written as DNA, the CDR3 is TGTGCCAGCAGTCCCCGACAGGGTCATACGCAGTATTTT. This chain links TRBV27 with TRBJ2-3, with TRBD1 identical over 7 bases. The CDR3 consists of 13 residues. The V gene end was trimmed by 5 bases and the J gene end by 7 bases; junction bases not matched to a gene: 6. Germline V lookup: CDR1 MNHEY, CDR2 SMNVEV (reference sequence).

V gene TRBV6-2 or TRBV6-3 combines with J gene TRBJ2-5; no clear D. The CDR3 runs to 12 residues. The germline gives CDR1 MNHEY, CDR2 SVGEGT. Trimming stripped 1 base from V and 0 bases from J, with 0 bases between. CDR3 coding DNA: TGTGCCAGCAGTTACTACCAAGAGACCCAGTACTTC. The encoded protein is CASSYYQETQYF.